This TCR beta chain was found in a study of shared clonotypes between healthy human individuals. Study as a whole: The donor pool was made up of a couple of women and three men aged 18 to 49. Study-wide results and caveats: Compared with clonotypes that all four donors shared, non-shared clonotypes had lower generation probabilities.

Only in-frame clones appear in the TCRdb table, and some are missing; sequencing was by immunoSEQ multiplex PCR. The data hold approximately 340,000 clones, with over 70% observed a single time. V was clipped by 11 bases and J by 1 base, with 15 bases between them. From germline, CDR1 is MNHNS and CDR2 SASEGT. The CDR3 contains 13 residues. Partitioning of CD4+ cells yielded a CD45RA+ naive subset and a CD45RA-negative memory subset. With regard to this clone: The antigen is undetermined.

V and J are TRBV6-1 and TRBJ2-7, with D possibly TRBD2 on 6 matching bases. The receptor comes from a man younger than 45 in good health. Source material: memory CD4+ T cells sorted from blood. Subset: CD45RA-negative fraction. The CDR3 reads CAARPSGSYEQYF. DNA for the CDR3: TGTGCCGCACGACCCAGCGGGTCCTACGAGCAGTACTTC.